This TCR beta chain emerged from a study of Graves' ophthalmopathy and Graves' hyperthyroidism. About the research overall: There was a collection of peripheral blood at initial diagnosis, before any treatment.

Physicians reached a diagnosis by relying on clinical symptoms, serum thyroxine, TRAb, thyroid ultrasound and orbital computed tomography. Fresh peripheral blood (about 10 ml) yielded the PBMCs. This clonotype was picked up one time. Germline values: CDR1 ENHRY, CDR2 SYGVKD. This CDR3 contains 14 residues. Investigators amplified TCR beta CDR3 regions from RNA transcripts. Investigators did first-round RT-PCR with HTBI primers, then second-round multiplex PCR. TCRdb reprocessed the multiplex PCR reads with MiXCR, giving one entry per CDR3 protein. The table includes more than 550,000 distinct CDR3 sequences, over 40% detected once.

The sequence came from an adult man with Graves' ophthalmopathy. The gene calls are TRBV10-3 and TRBJ2-5, with 10 bases matching TRBD1. The J call may be faulty, since TRBJ2-1 better matches the DNA end. The sample was peripheral blood. CDR3 nucleotide sequence: TGTGCCATCAGGAACGGGACAGGGGTCAATGAGCAGTTCTTC. Its protein is CAIRNGTGVNEQFF.